Below, 29 T cell receptor beta chains from the same sample are listed, as sequenced in a study of technical replicates of blood from a handful of donors. TCRdb keeps only in-frame clones here, not all; method: immunoSEQ multiplex PCR. The sample records roughly 48,000 clones, about 90% being singletons. Sequenced: PBMCs. Receptors were obtained from a human donor in good health. Some clones in this sample may be carry-over from other donors' samples.

Details on this clone: The junction departs from germline at one end; a sequencing error may be responsible. This sample includes further DNA sequences coding for the same CDR3. The chain is built from TRBV7-9 and TRBJ2-7; 10 bases are shared with TRBD2. The length of the CDR3 is 15 residues. Germline V lookup: CDR1 SEHNR, CDR2 FQNEAQ (reference sequence). The DNA of the CDR3 is TGTGCCAGCAGCCTAGCTAGCGGGGGAACCTACGAGCAGTACTTC. Translation: CASSLASGGTYEQYF.

This chain uses TRBV2 with TRBJ2-1; 7 positions match TRBD2. Trimming took 2 bases from V and 0 from J; bases not matched to a gene: 4. Germline V CDR1 and CDR2: SNHLY, FYNNEI. The CDR3 contains 16 residues. The CDR3 region is CASSERRGSSYNEQFF. CDR3 in DNA: TGTGCCAGCAGTGAAAGGCGGGGGAGCTCCTACAATGAGCAGTTCTTC.

V is TRBV19 and J is TRBJ2-1; TRBD1 is a possible D gene (6 bases). Looked up from germline, CDR1 is LNHDA and CDR2 is SQIVND (reference sequence). V lost 2 bases and J lost 10, with 12 bases in between. The length of the CDR3 is 13 residues. The CDR3 DNA follows: TGTGCCAGTAGTATAAGCCAGGGGAGCGAGCAGTTCTTC. Its translation is CASSISQGSEQFF.

The DNA for the CDR3 is TGTGCCAGCAGCGTAGAACTAGCGAGCACAGATACGCAGTATTTT. Encoded protein: CASSVELASTDTQYF. The rearrangement joins TRBV9 to TRBJ2-3; TRBD2 matches 7 bases. Germline assignment: CDR1 SGDLS and CDR2 YYNGEE. The V gene end was trimmed by 0 bases and the J gene end by 0 bases; junction bases not matched to a gene: 1. CDR3 length: 15 amino acids. The full variable domain, its missing parts supplied by reference TRBV9 and TRBJ2-3, is DSGVTQTPKHLITATGQRVTLRCSPRSGDLSVYWYQQSLDQGLQFLIQYYNGEERAKGNILERFSAQQFPDLHSELNLSSLELGDSALYFCASSVELASTDTQYFGPGTRLTVL.

The genes are TRBV11-2 and TRBJ2-7; D is possibly TRBD1 (6 bases). V was shortened by 0 bases and J by 6 bases, with 15 bases between the two germline ends. The germline CDR1 and CDR2 sequences are SGHAT and FQNNGV. The CDR3 covers 15 residues. The CDR3 is CASSLDPNRVSEQYF. In nucleotides, the CDR3 is TGTGCCAGCAGCTTAGATCCAAACAGGGTGTCCGAGCAGTACTTC.

The rearrangement uses TRBV2 and TRBJ1-1; D remains unclear. CDR1 and CDR2 from the germline V gene are SNHLY and FYNNEI. V shed 4 bases and J shed 5 bases, with 17 bases lying between them. This CDR3 is 15 amino acids long. DNA of the CDR3: TGTGCCAGCAGTGGTGAGGTAGAGTTTGGGACTGAAGCTTTCTTT. It yields the protein CASSGEVEFGTEAFF.

The chain has TRBV5-5 and TRBJ2-5; D may be TRBD1 (6 bases). This CDR3 region has 12 residues. V was cut by 3 bases and J by 4 bases, with 7 bases left in between. The germline CDR1 and CDR2 sequences are SGHKS and YYEKEE (reference sequence). This CDR3 is CASSSQGETQYF. Here the CDR3 DNA reads TGTGCCAGCAGCTCACAGGGAGAGACCCAGTACTTC.

This clone was seen only once. The V gene is TRBV29-1, the J gene TRBJ1-1; 8 bases match TRBD1. The germline V gene encodes CDR1 SQVTM and CDR2 ANQGSEA. This CDR3 has 13 amino acids. Germline trimming cut 4 bases from V and 1 base from J; bases unmatched to any gene: 2. CDR3 sequence (DNA): TGCAGCGTTGTGGGGACAGGGAACACTGAAGCTTTCTTT. It specifies CSVVGTGNTEAFF.

The rearrangement links TRBV20-1 to TRBJ1-1, with D hard to call. CDR1 is DFQATT and CDR2 is SNEGSKA in the germline V gene (reference sequence). CDR3 size: 11 residues. Trimming took 5 bases from V and 7 from J, leaving 11 bases between them. The CDR3 DNA reads as TGCAGTGCTCCCCTAGGATTTGAAGCTTTCTTT. This gives the protein CSAPLGFEAFF.

The chain carries TRBV19 and TRBJ1-5, with D possibly being TRBD1 (6 bases). V gave up 5 bases and J gave up 1 base, with 15 bases separating them. CDR1 and CDR2 from the germline V gene are LNHDA and SQIVND (reference sequence). CDR3 size: 16 residues. This CDR3 reads CASSLRGGGSNQPQHF. The CDR3 region has the DNA TGTGCCAGTAGTCTCCGGGGGGGCGGAAGCAATCAGCCCCAGCATTTT.

This chain uses TRBV19 with TRBJ2-2; 8 bases align to TRBD1. V shed 4 bases and J 6 bases; nucleotides not matched to a gene: 4. This CDR3 is built from 14 residues. Germline-derived CDR1 and CDR2 are LNHDA and SQIVND (reference sequence). CDR3 DNA: TGTGCCAGTAGTACCGACAGGGGTGCCGGGGAGCTGTTTTTT. This gives the protein CASSTDRGAGELFF.

The gene calls are TRBV12-5 and TRBJ2-1, with TRBD1 as a possible D gene (5 bases). Germline CDR1 and CDR2: LGHNT and FRNRAP. CDR3 length: 15 residues. V lost 6 bases and J lost 2, with 14 bases in between. This chain's CDR3 is CASGRQGQTYNEQFF. As DNA, the CDR3 is TGTGCTAGTGGCCGCCAGGGCCAGACCTACAATGAGCAGTTCTTC.

J is TRBJ2-2 and V is TRBV4-3, with D perhaps matching TRBD1 (5 bases). This CDR3 comprises 17 residues. With 0 bases removed from V and 5 bases from J, the gap between germline ends came to 16 bases. In germline, CDR1 is LGHNA, CDR2 YSLEER. The CDR3 region has the DNA TGCGCCAGCAGCCAAGATAGCAGGGAACTCTATACCGGGGAGCTGTTTTTT. Its protein is CASSQDSRELYTGELFF.

The V gene is TRBV4-1, the J gene TRBJ1-2, with D uncertain. The germline CDR1 and CDR2 sequences are MGHRA and YSYEKL. The V and J ends lost 0 bases and 2 bases respectively, with 10 bases between them. This CDR3 comprises 15 residues. The CDR3, as DNA: TGCGCCAGCAGCCAAGAGCCGGAGCCCAACTATGGCTACACCTTC. This gives the protein CASSQEPEPNYGYTF.

This rearrangement joins TRBV27 to TRBJ2-1; 10 bases align to TRBD2. The V segment lost 4 bases and the J segment 2 bases; nucleotides outside the gene matches: 2. The CDR3 is 15 amino acids. Germline assignment: CDR1 MNHEY and CDR2 SMNVEV (reference sequence). CDR3 bases: TGTGCCAGCAGTTCCGGACTAGCGGCCTACAATGAGCAGTTCTTC. It codes for CASSSGLAAYNEQFF.

The chain joins TRBV2 to TRBJ2-5; D may be TRBD2 (6 bases). The germline CDR1 and CDR2 sequences are SNHLY and FYNNEI. Trimming left V 0 bases short and J 5 bases short, with 13 bases between. The CDR3 has 15 amino acids. DNA of the CDR3: TGTGCCAGCAGTGAAGCTGGAGGGATTGGGGAGACCCAGTACTTC. Encoded protein: CASSEAGGIGETQYF.

The rearrangement joins TRBV11-2 to TRBJ2-2, with D possibly being TRBD2 (5 bases). The V end was cut by 8 bases, the J end by 1 base, with 8 bases between. Germline CDR1 is SGHAT and CDR2 is FQNNGV. The CDR3 has 13 amino acids. CDR3 sequence: CASPGENTGELFF. The CDR3 region has the DNA TGTGCCAGCCCCGGGGAGAACACCGGGGAGCTGTTTTTT.

This clone was seen once. The genes are TRBV5-5 and TRBJ2-7, with TRBD1 matching over 8 bases. The germline CDR1 and CDR2 sequences are SGHKS and YYEKEE (reference sequence). The CDR3 runs 14 residues. The V segment lost 4 bases and the J segment 5 bases; nucleotides outside the gene matches: 8. In nucleotides, the CDR3 is TGTGCCAGCAGCCCCAGGACAGGGTTCGACGAGCAGTACTTC. It codes for CASSPRTGFDEQYF.

The chain employs TRBV4-2 and TRBJ2-7, with D uncertain. This CDR3 has 11 amino acids. V gave up 3 bases and J gave up 4 bases, with 4 bases separating them. In germline, CDR1 is LGHNA, CDR2 YNFKEQ. CDR3 loop: CASSQRYEQYF. In nucleotides, the CDR3 is TGTGCCAGCAGCCAGAGGTACGAGCAGTACTTC.

V gene TRBV6-6 combines with J gene TRBJ1-1; D call uncertain. Germline CDR1 and CDR2: MNHNY and SVGAGI (reference sequence). CDR3 length: 13 amino acids. Trimming took off 3 bases at V and 9 bases at J, with 14 bases between the two ends. The CDR3 is CASSYRESVKAFF. Here the CDR3 DNA reads TGTGCCAGCAGTTATCGGGAGTCTGTCAAAGCTTTCTTT.

V usage is TRBV2 and J usage is TRBJ2-3; 9 nucleotides agree with TRBD2. The CDR3 covers 19 residues. J lost 3 bases, V lost 0 bases, and 13 bases had no gene match. Per the germline V gene, CDR1 is SNHLY and CDR2 is FYNNEI. In DNA form, the CDR3 reads TGTGCCAGCAGTGAAGCGCTTATTTATAGCGGGAGAGAGACAGATACGCAGTATTTT. It translates to CASSEALIYSGRETDTQYF.

This chain joins TRBV5-1 and TRBJ1-4; a possible D gene is TRBD1 (6 bases). Trimming stripped 1 base from V and 5 bases from J, with 9 bases between. This CDR3 has 14 amino acids. Germline V gene lookup returns CDR1 SGHRS and CDR2 YFSETQ. The CDR3 bases are TGCGCCAGCAGCTTGCAGACAGGAAATGAAAAACTGTTTTTT. Protein sequence: CASSLQTGNEKLFF. Supplemented by reference TRBV5-1 and TRBJ1-4, the full variable domain reads KAGVTQTPRYLIKTRGQQVTLSCSPISGHRSVSWYQQTPGQGLQFLFEYFSETQRNKGNFPGRFSGRQFSNSRSEMNVSTLELGDSALYLCASSLQTGNEKLFFGSGTQLSVL.

This rearrangement joins TRBV18 to TRBJ1-1, with D possibly TRBD1 on 6 matching bases. In germline, CDR1 is KGHSH, CDR2 LQKENI. This CDR3 has 15 residues. V was cut by 6 bases and J by 1 base, with 15 bases left in between. The CDR3 region is CASSQRTVTNTEAFF. The CDR3 coding sequence is TGTGCCAGCTCCCAGAGGACAGTAACGAACACTGAAGCTTTCTTT.

V and J are TRBV6-1 and TRBJ2-6; D unclear. This CDR3 comprises 15 residues. CDR1 MNHNS and CDR2 SASEGT come from the germline V gene. V was shortened by 2 bases and J by 4 bases, with 9 bases between the two germline ends. The CDR3 DNA reads TGTGCCAGCAGTGAATCCGGGTTCGGGGCCAACGTCCTGACTTTC. Its translation is CASSESGFGANVLTF.

The rearrangement links TRBV6-5 to TRBJ1-6; D unclear. Trimming removed 2 bases from V and 8 bases from J, with 13 bases in between. This CDR3 has 15 residues. Germline V lookup: CDR1 MNHEY, CDR2 SVGAGI. CDR3 nucleotide sequence: TGTGCCAGCAGTTACAGAGGGTCTGGCGATTCACCCCTCCACTTT. Translating gives CASSYRGSGDSPLHF.

V gene TRBV11-2 combines with J gene TRBJ1-1; D might be TRBD1 (6 bases). The CDR3 runs to 13 residues. Trimming pared 3 bases from V and 4 bases from J, leaving 9 bases between. In germline, CDR1 is SGHAT, CDR2 FQNNGV. The CDR3 DNA sequence: TGTGCCAGCAGCTTCAGAGGGGGCACTGAAGCTTTCTTT. Encoded protein: CASSFRGGTEAFF.

The chain is built from TRBV2 and TRBJ2-7; no reliable D call. CDR1 SNHLY and CDR2 FYNNEI come from the germline V gene. V was cut by 9 bases and J by 5 bases, with 8 bases left in between. The CDR3 covers 10 residues. CDR3 sequence reads: CASKADEQYF. DNA of the CDR3: TGTGCCAGTAAAGCCGACGAGCAGTACTTC.

This chain links TRBV5-6 with TRBJ2-7; weak D call: TRBD2 (7 bases). Trimming removed 5 bases at V and 1 base at J, with 19 bases between. Germline CDR1 and CDR2: SGHDT and YYEEEE. There are 16 residues in the CDR3. The CDR3 region has the DNA TGTGCCAGCAGTTTAGATAGGGGGGGCGCTTCCTACGAGCAGTACTTC. Its protein is CASSLDRGGASYEQYF. Complete variable domain (other parts from reference TRBV5-6 and TRBJ2-7): DAGVTQSPTHLIKTRGQQVTLRCSPKSGHDTVSWYQQALGQGPQFIFQYYEEEERQRGNFPDRFSGHQFPNYSSELNVNALLLGDSALYLCASSLDRGGASYEQYFGPGTRLTVT.

The genes are TRBV14 and TRBJ2-7; TRBD1 is a possible D gene (6 bases). The CDR3 is 17 residues long. Trimming shortened V by 4 bases and J by 2 bases, and 21 bases separated the two germline ends. Germline V gene sequence: CDR1 SGHDN, CDR2 FVKESK. In DNA, the CDR3 is TGTGCCAGCAGCCCAACCAGACAGGCGACCTGGGCCTACGAGCAGTACTTC. This translates into CASSPTRQATWAYEQYF.